The entry below gives a single T cell receptor beta chain sequence along with its context. This specimen belongs to a study of Ad26.COV2.S vaccination and SARS-CoV-2 variants. Method: immunoSEQ multiplex PCR; TCRdb's copy keeps in-frame clones and lacks some. Of around 420,000 clones listed, 70% to 90% are singletons. The germline V gene encodes CDR1 KGHSY and CDR2 FQNENV. V shed 3 bases and J shed 3 bases, with 8 bases lying between them. The CDR3 runs 14 residues. Treatment: over 15 received Ad26.COV2.S at low or high dose, single or two shots; about 5 received placebo; per-sample allocation not given. Specimens were obtained on day 63 following the first vaccine or placebo injection.

This rearrangement joins TRBV16 to TRBJ2-2; D is perhaps TRBD1 or TRBD2 (5 bases each). This TCR was recovered from a person aged 18-60 years who received the Ad26.COV2.S COVID-19 vaccine or a placebo. Sequences were derived from peripheral blood, sampled in a trial of Ad26.COV2.S vaccine versus placebo. CDR3 region: CASSQGVYTGELFF. The DNA for the CDR3 is TGTGCCAGCAGCCAGGGGGTCTACACCGGGGAGCTGTTTTTT.